This TCR beta chain was recorded in a study of human T cells and chemical hapten exposure (dated by TCRdb to the early 2020s). For the wider study: For sensitization, 2% DPC in acetone was applied to a roughly 2 cm by roughly 2 cm area of upper inner arm skin. Blood samples were taken from patients before sensitization (week 0) and at 2, 6 and about 24 weeks after DPC sensitization. Patients additionally received weekly therapeutic DPC doses to the scalp throughout the roughly 24-week study period. This study followed changes in the peripheral blood TCR repertoire in vivo during primary and secondary sensitization of alopecia patients to the hapten diphenylcyclopropenone (DPC). Patch tests used Finn chambers with 0.01% DPC on the upper back, scored after 6 days by International Contact Dermatitis Research Group standards. Libraries were pooled for sequencing, and per-sample TCR yields varied mainly because of small differences in library volumes within the pool. About 29 alopecia patients gave blood for TCR sequencing at one to four time points (pre-sensitization, 2, 6 and 24 weeks). The mostly female patient cohort included alopecia areata with under or over 50% scalp involvement, alopecia totalis and alopecia universalis.

About this clonotype itself: The antigen it binds to is not known. The input lacks base qualities; no much larger clone sits a single base away.

Libraries were prepared through RACE. Instrument on record: NextSeq 500. Library preparation attached unique molecular identifiers to individual cDNA molecules for quantitative, reproducible TCR counting. From each blood RNA sample, both TCR alpha and TCR beta chains were sequenced. Processing in the source paper ran as follows. Samples had a median of roughly 99,000 TCRs, with a range from roughly 20,000 to 700,000. V, J and CDR3 annotation of the TCR reads was carried out using the Decombinator software suite. To make PS versus PT1 abundance plots, every sample was subsampled to the same number of TCRs (28,000). TCRs were defined as expanded if absent before sensitization and observed at least eight times at the 2-week time point. TCRdb redid the processing of the public reads, applying fastp at Q25 and MiXCR, and retained in-frame beta chains. Every distinct CDR3 protein forms one entry, paired with its most common genes and DNA. Here the V and J calls rest on TCRdb's processing, not on the authors' analysis. The sample data list tens of thousands of distinct CDR3 sequences, and 10% of these were observed just once. The ten largest account for less than 5% of the sample.

V loses 4 bases at its end and J loses 4 bases; junction bases beyond the gene matches: 5. CDR1 and CDR2 were assigned from the germline V gene (reference sequence) as SGHKS and YYEKEE. The CDR3 sequence holds 15 residues, the cysteine and phenylalanine included. The kept DNA is CDR3 alone, 45 bases in frame from the first base. The sample's time point label is to be understood as: patch test 2, 6 weeks after DPC sensitization. Reading the label with the study, this specimen's treatment or condition is: therapeutic diphenylcyclopropenone sensitization with weekly scalp DPC. At every patch-test visit, the blood draw took place before the patch test was put on. Patients were considered eligible if aged 18 to 70, diagnosed with alopecia and deemed suitable for DPC therapy, and patients were excluded if pregnant. Total RNA was extracted from unfractionated whole blood collected in Tempus Blood RNA tubes.

Results the study describes overall, beyond this receptor: After repeated subsampling, changes were observed in the strength of the expansion versus patch-test correlation and in the threshold at which the correlation became significant. No change with DPC sensitization was found in the number of TCRs above 1 in 1000 frequency, and no evidence of global repertoire structure alterations was found. A positive correlation was found between the number of PT1 expanded TCRs and patch test score, with significance reached at thresholds 8, 16 and 32 but not 4. Expanded TCRs formed significantly more large CDR3 similarity clusters than pre-sensitization or healthy control sets, consistent with antigen-driven responses. Because every patient had alopecia, a presumed autoimmune disease, the patients' immune response might differ from that of healthy individuals.

The chain is made from TRBV5-5 and TRBJ2-3; the central 11 bases match TRBD1. The source is a woman aged 45-60 years with alopecia areata. Some clones in this sample may be carry-over from other donors' samples. The specimen was whole blood, collected in connection with sensitization to the hapten diphenylcyclopropenone (DPC). The CDR3 protein: CASSGRDRGSDTQYF. The sequenced DNA is TGTGCCAGCAGCGGCCGGGACAGGGGGTCAGATACGCAGTATTTT.